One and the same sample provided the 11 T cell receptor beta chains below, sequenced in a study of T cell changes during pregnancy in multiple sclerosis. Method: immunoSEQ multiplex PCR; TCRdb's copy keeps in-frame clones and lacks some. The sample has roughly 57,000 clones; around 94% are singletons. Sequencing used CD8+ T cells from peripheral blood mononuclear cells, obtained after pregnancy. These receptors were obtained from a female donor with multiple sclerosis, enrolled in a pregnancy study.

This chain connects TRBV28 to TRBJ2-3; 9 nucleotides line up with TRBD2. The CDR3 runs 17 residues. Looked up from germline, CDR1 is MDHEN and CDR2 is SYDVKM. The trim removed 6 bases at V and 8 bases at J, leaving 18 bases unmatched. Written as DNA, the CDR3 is TGTGCCAGCAGATCCCTTTGGGTAGCGGGAGTGATTGGTACGCAGTATTTT. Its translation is CASRSLWVAGVIGTQYF. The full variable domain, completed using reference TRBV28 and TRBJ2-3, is DVKVTQSSRYLVKRTGEKVFLECVQDMDHENMFWYRQDPGLGLRLIYFSYDVKMKEKGDIPEGYSVSREKKERFSLILESASTNQTSMYLCASRSLWVAGVIGTQYFGPGTRLTVL.

DNA for the CDR3: TGTGCCAGCAGCTTTGGCGGGAGGGTAGTAGAGCAGTACTTC. Amino acids: CASSFGGRVVEQYF. The chain uses TRBV11-2 and TRBJ2-7, with 9 bases aligning to TRBD2. This CDR3 contains 14 residues. Germline V gene data show CDR1 as SGHAT and CDR2 as FQNNGV. The V segment lost 3 bases and the J segment 7 bases; nucleotides outside the gene matches: 7.

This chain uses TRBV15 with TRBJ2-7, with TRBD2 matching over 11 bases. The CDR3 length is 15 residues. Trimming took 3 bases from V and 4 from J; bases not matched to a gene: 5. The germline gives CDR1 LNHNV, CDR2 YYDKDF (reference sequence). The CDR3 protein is CATSSITSGRYEQYF. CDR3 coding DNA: TGTGCCACCAGCAGTATTACTAGCGGGAGATACGAGCAGTACTTC.

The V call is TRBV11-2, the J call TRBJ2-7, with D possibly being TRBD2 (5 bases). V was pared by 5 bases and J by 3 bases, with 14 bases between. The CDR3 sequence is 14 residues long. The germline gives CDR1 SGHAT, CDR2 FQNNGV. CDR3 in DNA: TGTGCCAGCAGCGGCCCAGAGGGATTCTACGAGCAGTACTTC. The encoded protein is CASSGPEGFYEQYF.

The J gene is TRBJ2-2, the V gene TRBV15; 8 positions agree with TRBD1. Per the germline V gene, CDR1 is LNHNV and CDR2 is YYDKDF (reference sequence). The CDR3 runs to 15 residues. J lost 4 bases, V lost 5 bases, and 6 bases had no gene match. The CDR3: CATSGGDRPTGELFF. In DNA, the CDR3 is TGTGCCACCAGCGGAGGGGACAGGCCCACCGGGGAGCTGTTTTTT.

In nucleotides, the CDR3 is TGTGCCAGCACCCAATTTAGCGGGAGCCCCAATGAGCAGTTCTTC. This codes for CASTQFSGSPNEQFF. The chain is built from TRBV27 and TRBJ2-1, with 9 bases identical to TRBD2. CDR1 MNHEY and CDR2 SMNVEV come from the germline V gene (reference sequence). CDR3 length equals 15 residues. Trimming cost V 7 bases and J 6 bases; bases outside gene matches: 10.

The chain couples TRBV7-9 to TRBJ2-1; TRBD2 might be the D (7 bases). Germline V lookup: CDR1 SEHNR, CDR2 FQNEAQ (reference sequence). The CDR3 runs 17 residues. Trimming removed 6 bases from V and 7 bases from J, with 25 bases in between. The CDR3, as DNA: TGTGCCAGCAGGTTGGGCCGCGGGGGCCAACTCGGGAATGAGCAGTTCTTC. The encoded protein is CASRLGRGGQLGNEQFF. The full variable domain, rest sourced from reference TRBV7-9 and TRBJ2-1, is DTGVSQNPRHKITKRGQNVTFRCDPISEHNRLYWYRQTLGQGPEFLTYFQNEAQLEKSRLLSDRFSAERPKGSFSTLEIQRTEQGDSAMYLCASRLGRGGQLGNEQFFGPGTRLTVL.

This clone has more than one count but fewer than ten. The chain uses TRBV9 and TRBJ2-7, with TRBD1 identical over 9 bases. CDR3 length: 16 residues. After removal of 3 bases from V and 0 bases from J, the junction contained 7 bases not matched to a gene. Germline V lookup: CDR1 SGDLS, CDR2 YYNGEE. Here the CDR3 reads CASSDGQGPSSYEQYF. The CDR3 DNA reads TGTGCCAGCAGCGATGGACAGGGGCCGAGCTCCTACGAGCAGTACTTC.

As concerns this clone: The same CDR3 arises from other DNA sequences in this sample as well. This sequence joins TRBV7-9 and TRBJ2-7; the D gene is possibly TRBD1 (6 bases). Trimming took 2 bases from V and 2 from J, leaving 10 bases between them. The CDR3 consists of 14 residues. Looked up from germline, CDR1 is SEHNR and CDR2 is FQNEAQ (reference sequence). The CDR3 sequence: CASSLTGLTYEQYF. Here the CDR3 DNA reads TGTGCCAGCAGCTTAACAGGGCTGACCTACGAGCAGTACTTC.

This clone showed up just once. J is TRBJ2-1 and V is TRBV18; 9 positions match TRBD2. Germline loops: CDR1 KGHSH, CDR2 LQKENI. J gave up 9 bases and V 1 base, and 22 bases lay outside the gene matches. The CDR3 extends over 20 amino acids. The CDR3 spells CASSPRVRPSGKVIGGEQFF. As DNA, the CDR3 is TGTGCCAGCTCACCACGAGTAAGGCCTAGCGGGAAAGTGATTGGCGGTGAGCAGTTCTTC.

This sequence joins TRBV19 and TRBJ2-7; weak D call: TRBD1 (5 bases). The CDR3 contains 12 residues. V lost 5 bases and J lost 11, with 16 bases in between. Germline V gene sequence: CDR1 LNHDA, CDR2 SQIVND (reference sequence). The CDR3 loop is CASSDNYQGEYF. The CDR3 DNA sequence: TGTGCCAGTAGTGATAATTACCAAGGGGAGTACTTC.